This TCR beta chain was identified during a study of CD8 T cells in ankylosing spondylitis. Study-level points and caveats: Matched ankylosing spondylitis synovial fluid reportedly showed significant enrichment of disease-linked clones. For ankylosing spondylitis blood, a TCR beta motif of 8 or 9 highly homologous variants appeared characteristic.

Germline CDR1 MDHEN, CDR2 SYDVKM. The CDR3 has 12 residues. Researchers built TCR beta libraries using quantitative 5'-RACE with molecular barcodes. TCRdb re-called the 5' RACE reads with MiXCR, one entry per CDR3 protein. The repertoire includes around 770,000 distinct CDR3 sequences, approximately 12% of them detected once, and approximately 0.46% sits in the top ten. Details on this clonotype: Its specificity is unknown. The germline gene is not matched at one end of the junction; a read error may be the cause.

The chain recombines TRBV28 with TRBJ2-7; 9 bases are a match to TRBD2. The receptor comes from a male donor with ankylosing spondylitis. The specimen was blood, either unsorted or a sorted T cell fraction (not recorded which). CDR3 region: CASSSDVSGRNF. DNA of the CDR3: TGTGCCAGCAGTTCCGACGTCAGCGGGAGGAACTTC.